This TCR beta chain stems from a study of OX40 agonist ivuxolimab in advanced cancers. Across the study: Eligibility rules accepted prior anti-PD-1, anti-PD-L1 or anti-CTLA-4 therapy, and over 35% had some.

Study findings and constraints: Partial responders treated at 0.1-3.0 mg/kg exhibited clonal expansion among the lowest measured. Expanded clones tended on average to be more numerous among CD8+ T cells than CD4+.

At baseline, cycle 4 day 1, and cycle 7 day 1, blood was sampled. The data were produced by immunoSEQ multiplex PCR, yet TCRdb's version contains in-frame clones alone and is incomplete. This table holds fewer than 90,000 clones, around 86% found once. V lost 4 bases, J lost 7 bases, and 6 bases stayed unmatched. This CDR3 has 15 amino acids. Per the germline V gene, CDR1 is MNHEY and CDR2 is SMNVEV (reference sequence). This clone is a singleton in its sample. The antigen is undetermined. Sequenced material: CD4+ or CD8+ T cells sorted from blood, taken in a trial of the OX40 agonist ivuxolimab. The V and J genes are TRBV27 and TRBJ1-6; 8 bases are a match to TRBD1. The receptor was isolated from an adult with an advanced solid tumor such as melanoma, head and neck, liver or kidney cancer. DNA for the CDR3: TGTGCCAGCAGTTGGTCAGGGGGCGCGAATTCACCCCTCCACTTT. Its translation is CASSWSGGANSPLHF.